This T cell receptor (beta chain) was found in a study of Graves' ophthalmopathy and Graves' hyperthyroidism. This clonotype has just one count. What it recognizes is unknown. Patients were excluded if they had other autoimmune diseases or uncontrolled infections, and likewise if pregnancy or lactation applied. Researchers took RNA transcripts and amplified TCR beta CDR3 regions from them. HTBI primers were used in a first-round RT-PCR, which preceded a second-round multiplex PCR. MiXCR, run by TCRdb on the multiplex PCR reads, gives a single entry per CDR3 protein. The sample records about 1.1 million distinct CDR3 sequences, approximately 35% being singletons. Germline CDR1 SQVTM, CDR2 ANQGSEA. V lost 8 bases and J lost 3, with 8 bases in between. The CDR3 totals 10 residues. Findings and caveats of the study: In blood, most expanded thyroid clonotypes above 0.001 frequency were also detected.

The specimen was peripheral blood or thyroid tissue (not recorded which). The V and J genes are TRBV29-1 and TRBJ2-7; D not resolved. The TCR comes from an adult man with Graves' hyperthyroidism. The CDR3: CSLDRYEQYF. DNA for the CDR3: TGCAGCTTGGATCGCTACGAGCAGTACTTC.